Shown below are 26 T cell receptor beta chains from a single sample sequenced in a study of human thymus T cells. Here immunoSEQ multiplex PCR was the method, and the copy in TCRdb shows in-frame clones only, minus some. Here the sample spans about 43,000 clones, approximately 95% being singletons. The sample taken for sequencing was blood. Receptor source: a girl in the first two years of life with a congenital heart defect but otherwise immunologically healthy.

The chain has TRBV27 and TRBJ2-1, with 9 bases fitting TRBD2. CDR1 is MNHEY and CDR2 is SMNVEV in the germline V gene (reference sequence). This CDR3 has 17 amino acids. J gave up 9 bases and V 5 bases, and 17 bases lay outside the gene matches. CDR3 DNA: TGTGCCAGCAGTGCCCTCCCCTGGGGCGGGAGGGATGGTGAGCAGTTCTTC. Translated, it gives CASSALPWGGRDGEQFF.

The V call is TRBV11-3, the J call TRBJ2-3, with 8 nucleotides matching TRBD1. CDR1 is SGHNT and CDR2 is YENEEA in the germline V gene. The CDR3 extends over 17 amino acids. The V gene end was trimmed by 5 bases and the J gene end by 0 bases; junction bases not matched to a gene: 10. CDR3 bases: TGTGCCAGCAGCCGTCTAACCGGGACAGGCAGCACAGATACGCAGTATTTT. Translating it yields CASSRLTGTGSTDTQYF.

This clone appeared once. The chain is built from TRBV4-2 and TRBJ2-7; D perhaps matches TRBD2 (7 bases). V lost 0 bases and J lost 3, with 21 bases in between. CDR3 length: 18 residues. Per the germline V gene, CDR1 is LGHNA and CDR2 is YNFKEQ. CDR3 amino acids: CASSQEQGVAGVGYEQYF. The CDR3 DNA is TGTGCCAGCAGCCAAGAACAGGGCGTGGCGGGAGTGGGCTACGAGCAGTACTTC.

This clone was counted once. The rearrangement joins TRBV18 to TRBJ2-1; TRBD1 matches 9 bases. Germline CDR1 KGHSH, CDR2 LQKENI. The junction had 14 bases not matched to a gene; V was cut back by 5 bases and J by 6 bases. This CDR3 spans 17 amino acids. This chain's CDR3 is CASSYVTGQGLINEQFF. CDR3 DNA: TGTGCCAGCTCATACGTTACGGGACAGGGATTAATCAATGAGCAGTTCTTC.

CDR3 DNA: TGTGCCAGCAGTCCAGGGCCAGGGAAGGGGTCCGAGCAGTACTTC. Its translation: CASSPGPGKGSEQYF. This chain uses TRBV7-9 with TRBJ2-7; D possibly corresponds to TRBD1 (5 bases). The CDR3 has 15 residues. The V end lost 6 bases, the J end lost 6 bases, and 21 bases lay between the germline ends. Germline V CDR1 and CDR2: SEHNR, FQNEAQ (reference sequence).

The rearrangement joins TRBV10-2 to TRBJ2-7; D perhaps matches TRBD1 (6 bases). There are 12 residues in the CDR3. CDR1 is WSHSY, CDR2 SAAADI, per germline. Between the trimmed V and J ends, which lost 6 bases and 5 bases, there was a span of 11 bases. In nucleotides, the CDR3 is TGCGCCAGCAGGCTAGGACAGCACGAGCAGTACTTC. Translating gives CASRLGQHEQYF.

In DNA, the CDR3 is TGTGCCAGCAGTGATGGACTAGCGGGAATTAATGAGCAGTTCTTC. Protein product: CASSDGLAGINEQFF. The chain links TRBV25-1 to TRBJ2-1, with TRBD2 matching 12 bases. From germline, CDR1 is MGHDK and CDR2 SYGVNS. V was pared by 3 bases and J by 7 bases, with 4 bases of the junction left unmatched. The CDR3 length is 15 residues.

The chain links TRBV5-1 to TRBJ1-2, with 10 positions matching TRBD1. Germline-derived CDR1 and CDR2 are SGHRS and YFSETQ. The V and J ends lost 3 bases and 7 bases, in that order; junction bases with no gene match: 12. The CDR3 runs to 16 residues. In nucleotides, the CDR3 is TGCGCCAGCAGCTCTACGGGACAGGGGCTTATCGGTGGCTACACCTTC. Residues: CASSSTGQGLIGGYTF. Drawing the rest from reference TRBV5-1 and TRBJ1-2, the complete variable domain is KAGVTQTPRYLIKTRGQQVTLSCSPISGHRSVSWYQQTPGQGLQFLFEYFSETQRNKGNFPGRFSGRQFSNSRSEMNVSTLELGDSALYLCASSSTGQGLIGGYTFGSGTRLTVV.

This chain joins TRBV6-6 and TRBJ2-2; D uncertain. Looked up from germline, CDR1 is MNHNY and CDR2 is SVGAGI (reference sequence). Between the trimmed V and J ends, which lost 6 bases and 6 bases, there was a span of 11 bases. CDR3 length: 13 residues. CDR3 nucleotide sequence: TGTGCCAGCAGCCGACAAGTCTCCGGGGAGCTGTTTTTT. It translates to CASSRQVSGELFF.

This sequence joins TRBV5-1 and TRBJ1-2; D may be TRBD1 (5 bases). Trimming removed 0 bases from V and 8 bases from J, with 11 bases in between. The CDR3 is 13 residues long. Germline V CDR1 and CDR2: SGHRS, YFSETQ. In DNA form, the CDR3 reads TGCGCCAGCAGCTTGGGAGAAGGGGTCGGCTACACCTTC. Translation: CASSLGEGVGYTF. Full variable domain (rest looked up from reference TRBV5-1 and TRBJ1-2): KAGVTQTPRYLIKTRGQQVTLSCSPISGHRSVSWYQQTPGQGLQFLFEYFSETQRNKGNFPGRFSGRQFSNSRSEMNVSTLELGDSALYLCASSLGEGVGYTFGSGTRLTVV.

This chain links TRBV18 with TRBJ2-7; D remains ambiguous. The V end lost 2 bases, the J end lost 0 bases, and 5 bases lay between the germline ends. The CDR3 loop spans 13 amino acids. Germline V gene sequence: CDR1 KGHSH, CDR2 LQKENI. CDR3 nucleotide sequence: TGTGCCAGCTCACCAGGGGTCTCCTACGAGCAGTACTTC. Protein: CASSPGVSYEQYF.

In DNA, the CDR3 is TGTGCCAGCTCTCCCCTCCGGGGGACTGCCTACAATGAGCAGTTCTTC. It codes for CASSPLRGTAYNEQFF. The chain links TRBV18 to TRBJ2-1; D may be TRBD2 (6 bases). CDR1 and CDR2 from the germline V gene are KGHSH and LQKENI. The CDR3 spans 16 residues. V was trimmed by 6 bases and J by 2 bases, leaving 17 bases between them. The full variable domain, its missing parts supplied by reference TRBV18 and TRBJ2-1, is NAGVMQNPRHLVRRRGQEARLRCSPMKGHSHVYWYRQLPEEGLKFMVYLQKENIIDESGMPKERFSAEFPKEGPSILRIQQVVRGDSAAYFCASSPLRGTAYNEQFFGPGTRLTVL.

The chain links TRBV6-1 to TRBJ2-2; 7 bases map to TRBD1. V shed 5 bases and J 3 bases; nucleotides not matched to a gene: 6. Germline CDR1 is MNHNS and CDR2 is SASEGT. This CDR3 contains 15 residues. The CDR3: CASSITTGDTGELFF. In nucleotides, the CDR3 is TGTGCCAGCAGTATAACTACAGGGGACACCGGGGAGCTGTTTTTT.

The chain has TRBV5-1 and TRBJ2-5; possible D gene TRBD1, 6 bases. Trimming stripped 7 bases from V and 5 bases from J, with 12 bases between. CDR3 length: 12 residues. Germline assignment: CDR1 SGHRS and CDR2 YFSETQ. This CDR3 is CASRYREETQYF. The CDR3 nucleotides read TGCGCCAGCCGCTACAGGGAGGAGACCCAGTACTTC.

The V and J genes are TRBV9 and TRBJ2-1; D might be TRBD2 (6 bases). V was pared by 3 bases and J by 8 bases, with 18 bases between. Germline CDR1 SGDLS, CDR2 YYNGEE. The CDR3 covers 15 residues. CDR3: CASSENPRGWDEQFF. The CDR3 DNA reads TGTGCCAGCAGCGAGAACCCTCGGGGGTGGGATGAGCAGTTCTTC.

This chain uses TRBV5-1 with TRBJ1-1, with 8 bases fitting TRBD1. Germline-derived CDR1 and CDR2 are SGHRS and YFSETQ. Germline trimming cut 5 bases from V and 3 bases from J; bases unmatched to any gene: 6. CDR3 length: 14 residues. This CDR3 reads CASRTGAWDTEAFF. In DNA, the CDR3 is TGCGCCAGCAGGACAGGGGCCTGGGACACTGAAGCTTTCTTT.

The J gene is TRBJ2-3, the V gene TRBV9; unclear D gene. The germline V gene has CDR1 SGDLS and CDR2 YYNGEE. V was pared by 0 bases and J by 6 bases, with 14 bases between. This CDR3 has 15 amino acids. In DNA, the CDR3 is TGTGCCAGCAGCGTAGTGGGCAGTTTCAGGGATACGCAGTATTTT. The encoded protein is CASSVVGSFRDTQYF.

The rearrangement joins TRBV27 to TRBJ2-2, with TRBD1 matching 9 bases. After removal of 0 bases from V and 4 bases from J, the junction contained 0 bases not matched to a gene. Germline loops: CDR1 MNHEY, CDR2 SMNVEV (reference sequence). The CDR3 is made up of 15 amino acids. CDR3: CASSLSTGGTGELFF. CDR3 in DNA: TGTGCCAGCAGTTTATCGACAGGGGGCACCGGGGAGCTGTTTTTT.

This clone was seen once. CDR3 in amino acids: CASSPRQYEQYF. Written as DNA, the CDR3 is TGTGCCAGCTCACCACGTCAGTACGAGCAGTACTTC. The chain uses TRBV18 and TRBJ2-7, with D unresolved. The CDR3 extends over 12 amino acids. Germline lookup yields CDR1 KGHSH and CDR2 LQKENI. V was shortened by 1 base and J by 4 bases, with 5 bases between the two germline ends.

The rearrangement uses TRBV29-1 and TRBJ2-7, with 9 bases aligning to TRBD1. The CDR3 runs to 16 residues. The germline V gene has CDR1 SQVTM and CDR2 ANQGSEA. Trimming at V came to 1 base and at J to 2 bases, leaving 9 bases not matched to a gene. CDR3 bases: TGCAGCGTTGAAGGGGGGACAGGGTTGGATGCCTACGAGCAGTACTTC. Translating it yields CSVEGGTGLDAYEQYF.

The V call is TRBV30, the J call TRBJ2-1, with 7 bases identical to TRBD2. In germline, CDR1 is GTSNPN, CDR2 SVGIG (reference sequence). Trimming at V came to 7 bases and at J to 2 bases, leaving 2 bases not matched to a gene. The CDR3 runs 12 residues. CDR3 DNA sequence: TGTGCCTCCCGGGGGGCCTACAATGAGCAGTTCTTC. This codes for CASRGAYNEQFF.

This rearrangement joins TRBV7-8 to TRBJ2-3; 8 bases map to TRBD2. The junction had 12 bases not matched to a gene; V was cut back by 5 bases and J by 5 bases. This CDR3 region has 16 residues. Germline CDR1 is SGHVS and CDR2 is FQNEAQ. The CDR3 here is CASSHRKRERLDTQYF. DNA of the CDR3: TGTGCCAGCAGCCACCGTAAGCGGGAGCGTCTAGATACGCAGTATTTT.

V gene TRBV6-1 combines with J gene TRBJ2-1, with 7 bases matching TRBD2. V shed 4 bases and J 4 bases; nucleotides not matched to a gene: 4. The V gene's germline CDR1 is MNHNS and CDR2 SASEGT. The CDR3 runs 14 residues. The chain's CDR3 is CASSVPGGYNEQFF. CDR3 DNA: TGTGCCAGCAGTGTACCGGGGGGTTACAATGAGCAGTTCTTC.

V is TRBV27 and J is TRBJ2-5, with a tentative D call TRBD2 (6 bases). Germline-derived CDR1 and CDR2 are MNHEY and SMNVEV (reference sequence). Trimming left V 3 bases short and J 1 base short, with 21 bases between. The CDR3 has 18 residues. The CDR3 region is CASSLIWNGASAQETQYF. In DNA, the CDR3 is TGTGCCAGCAGTTTGATTTGGAATGGGGCTAGCGCCCAAGAGACCCAGTACTTC.

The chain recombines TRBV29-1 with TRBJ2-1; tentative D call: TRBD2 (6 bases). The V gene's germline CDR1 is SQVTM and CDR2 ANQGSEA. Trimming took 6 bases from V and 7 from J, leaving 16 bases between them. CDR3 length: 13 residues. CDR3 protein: CSVDRPGGNEQFF. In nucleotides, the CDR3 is TGCAGCGTGGACCGGCCCGGGGGTAATGAGCAGTTCTTC.

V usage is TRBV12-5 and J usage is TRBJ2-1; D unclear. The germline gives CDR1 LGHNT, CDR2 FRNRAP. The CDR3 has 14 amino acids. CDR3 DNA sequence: TGTGCCACAAACGAAGTTAGACTGTACAATGAGCAGTTCTTC. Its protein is CATNEVRLYNEQFF.